The 5 T cell receptor beta chains given below trace back to one sample, sequenced in a study of CD8+ T cells in alopecia areata (dated by TCRdb to 2017 to 2018). The intended sense of this specimen's treatment or condition label: oral pan-JAK inhibitor, 5-10 mg twice daily. Libraries were made using the immunoSEQ multiplex PCR assay. For TCR sequencing, RNA was extracted from every sample and reverse transcribed into cDNA to serve as template. Drawn from immuneACCESS, this table holds only the in-frame rearrangements with V and J called that TCRdb kept. Clones are partly lost; checked studies trace under half to an unresolved V gene and leave the rest unexplained. The sample table shows more than 95,000 clones, and about nine tenths are seen once. The ten largest clonotypes hold more than 9.5% of the sample. Sequencing was performed on CD8+ T cells sorted from blood, taken at approximately week 34, from a patient treated with tofacitinib. Receptor source: a human donor with alopecia areata.

The CDR3 sequence: CASSFFGDYGYTF. CDR3 coding DNA: TGTGCCAGCAGTTTCTTCGGGGACTATGGCTACACCTTC. The chain joins TRBV27 to TRBJ1-2, with D hard to call. This CDR3 has 13 amino acids. Germline V lookup: CDR1 MNHEY, CDR2 SMNVEV (reference sequence). The V and J ends lost 3 bases and 3 bases respectively, with 8 bases between them.

The J gene is TRBJ2-7, the V gene TRBV11-2; a weak D match, TRBD1 (6 bases). With 5 bases removed from V and 9 bases from J, the gap between germline ends came to 26 bases. Looked up from germline, CDR1 is SGHAT and CDR2 is FQNNGV. This CDR3 comprises 16 residues. CDR3 protein: CASSPHQRQDLRGQYF. In nucleotides, the CDR3 is TGTGCCAGCAGCCCACACCAGAGACAGGACCTACGAGGGCAGTACTTC.

CDR3 bases: TGTGCCAGCAGCTTAGCTAGCGGGAACGATGAGCAGTTCTTC. This codes for CASSLASGNDEQFF. The chain links TRBV11-2 to TRBJ2-1; 9 nucleotides line up with TRBD2. CDR1 and CDR2 (germline): SGHAT, FQNNGV. The trim removed 1 base at V and 8 bases at J, leaving 3 bases unmatched. The CDR3 totals 14 residues.

This chain joins TRBV14 and TRBJ2-1; 10 positions agree with TRBD2. This CDR3 comprises 15 residues. Per germline, CDR1 SGHDN and CDR2 FVKESK. V lost 1 base and J lost 6; bases outside the gene matches: 3. The CDR3 DNA sequence: TGTGCCAGCAGCCAAGTCCTAGCGGGAGTCAATGAGCAGTTCTTC. Translating it yields CASSQVLAGVNEQFF.

This chain uses TRBV15 with TRBJ2-2; 8 nucleotides line up with TRBD1. Per the germline V gene, CDR1 is LNHNV and CDR2 is YYDKDF (reference sequence). The CDR3 contains 15 residues. The J segment lost 0 bases and the V segment lost 5 bases, leaving 2 bases of the junction unmatched. In nucleotides, the CDR3 is TGTGCCACCAGCGGGGACAGGACGAACACCGGGGAGCTGTTTTTT. Its protein is CATSGDRTNTGELFF.